These 10 T cell receptor beta chains originate from one sample sequenced in a study of glioma-infiltrating T cells. Using RNA template, CDR3s of TCR alpha and beta were amplified with iRepertoire arm-PCR. Via MiXCR, TCRdb re-called the multiplex PCR reads, giving one row per CDR3 protein. The table shows a few hundred thousand distinct CDR3 sequences, with less than 50% occurring only once. What was sequenced was glioma tissue, nonneoplastic brain tissue, or PBMCs (not recorded which). Source of these receptors: a human donor with low-grade glioma or glioblastoma, undergoing nonglioma brain surgery, or in good health (not recorded which).

This chain links TRBV7-9 with TRBJ1-1, with no clear D. Trimming pared 1 base from V and 6 bases from J, leaving 12 bases between. Germline CDR1 and CDR2: SEHNR and FQNEAQ (reference sequence). The CDR3 contains 14 residues. The CDR3 sequence is CASSLGGRVAEAFF. In DNA form, the CDR3 reads TGTGCCAGCAGCTTAGGTGGGCGGGTAGCTGAAGCTTTCTTT.

The V call is TRBV6-5, the J call TRBJ2-2, with 14 bases matching TRBD2. Germline assignment: CDR1 MNHEY and CDR2 SVGAGI. V shed 6 bases, J shed 5 bases, and the junction held 14 bases outside the gene matches. This CDR3 has 19 residues. The CDR3 spells CASSRDMTSGRASTGELFF. Here the CDR3 DNA reads TGTGCCAGCAGCCGAGATATGACTAGCGGGAGGGCCAGTACCGGGGAGCTGTTTTTT.

This clonotype was counted many times. The chain joins TRBV27 to TRBJ2-1; no definite D call. V lost 1 base and J 5 bases, leaving 6 bases between the germline ends. The CDR3 runs to 13 residues. From germline, CDR1 is MNHEY and CDR2 SMNVEV (reference sequence). CDR3 amino acids: CASSLFRDNEQFF. The CDR3 region has the DNA TGTGCCAGCAGTTTATTTAGAGACAATGAGCAGTTCTTC.

This clonotype was seen ten or more times. J is TRBJ1-2 and V is TRBV27, with D possibly being TRBD1 (6 bases). The CDR3 is made up of 15 amino acids. The V end was cut by 6 bases, the J end by 12 bases, with 26 bases between. The germline gives CDR1 MNHEY, CDR2 SMNVEV (reference sequence). The CDR3 DNA is TGTGCCAGCAGCACCTCCAATAGGGCAACAGGGAAACACACCTTC. This codes for CASSTSNRATGKHTF.

The chain is built from TRBV14 and TRBJ2-1, with 12 bases lining up with TRBD2. Germline assignment: CDR1 SGHDN and CDR2 FVKESK. Unmatched junction bases numbered 8, after V lost 8 bases and J lost 9 bases. The CDR3 consists of 14 residues. CDR3 region: CASRTSGTSGEQFF. DNA for the CDR3: TGTGCCAGCCGGACTAGCGGGACCTCGGGTGAGCAGTTCTTC.

As to this clonotype: Likely a read error: the CDR3 ends without its conserved phenylalanine or tryptophan. The chain recombines TRBV4-2 with TRBJ2-1; D remains unclear. This CDR3 contains 19 residues. Germline V CDR1 and CDR2: LGHNA, YNFKEQ. V shed 2 bases and J shed 4 bases, with 24 bases lying between them. CDR3 region: CASSQPPPAWGKGYNEQFS. CDR3 sequence (DNA): TGTGCCAGCAGCCAACCCCCCCCGGCGTGGGGTAAGGGATACAATGAGCAGTTCTCC.

A note on this clonotype: A read error may explain this, as a much larger clone is one base away. V is TRBV20-1 and J is TRBJ2-1; TRBD2 is a possible D gene (6 bases). Germline CDR1 and CDR2: DFQATT and SNEGSKA (reference sequence). V shed 0 bases and J shed 12 bases, with 18 bases lying between them. This CDR3 region has 14 residues. CDR3 in amino acids: CSARDFGGVDGQFF. CDR3 bases: TGCAGTGCTAGAGATTTCGGGGGAGTAGATGGGCAGTTCTTC.

This clonotype was found many times. CDR3 protein: CSARDRNTGITQYF. The CDR3 DNA is TGCAGTGCTAGAGATAGAAACACCGGAATCACCCAGTACTTC. The chain combines TRBV20-1 with TRBJ2-5, with D hard to call. Trimming left V 0 bases short and J 8 bases short, with 16 bases between. Germline V gene data show CDR1 as DFQATT and CDR2 as SNEGSKA (reference sequence). This CDR3 region has 14 residues.

This clonotype was detected only a few times. The V gene is TRBV4-2, the J gene TRBJ2-7; TRBD1 agrees at 9 bases. CDR3 length equals 14 residues. Germline V CDR1 and CDR2: LGHNA, YNFKEQ. J lost 4 bases, V lost 6 bases, and 7 bases had no gene match. CDR3 sequence (DNA): TGTGCCAGCAGGGACAGGGGTGAGAGGTACGAGCAGTACTTC. This sequence encodes CASRDRGERYEQYF.

A word on this clonotype: It may be a read error: a sequence one base away is much more abundant. The chain links TRBV7-2 to TRBJ2-5; D unclear. The germline V gene encodes CDR1 SGHTA and CDR2 FQGNSA. The length of the CDR3 is 15 residues. CDR3 loop: CASSLGPQTQEAQYF. The CDR3 DNA is TGTGCCAGCAGCTTAGGCCCCCAAACTCAAGAGGCCCAGTACTTC.